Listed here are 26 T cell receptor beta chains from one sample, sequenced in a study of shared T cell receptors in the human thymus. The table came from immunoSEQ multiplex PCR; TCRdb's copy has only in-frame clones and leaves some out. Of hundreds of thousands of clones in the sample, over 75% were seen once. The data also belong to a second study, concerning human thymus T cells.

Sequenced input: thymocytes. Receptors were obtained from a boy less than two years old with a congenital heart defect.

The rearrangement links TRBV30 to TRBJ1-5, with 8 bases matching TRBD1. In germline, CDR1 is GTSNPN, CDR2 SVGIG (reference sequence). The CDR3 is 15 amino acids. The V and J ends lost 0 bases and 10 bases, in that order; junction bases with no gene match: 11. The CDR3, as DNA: TGTGCCTGGAGTGTACCCCCCGGGACAGGACGCCCCCAGCATTTT. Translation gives CAWSVPPGTGRPQHF.

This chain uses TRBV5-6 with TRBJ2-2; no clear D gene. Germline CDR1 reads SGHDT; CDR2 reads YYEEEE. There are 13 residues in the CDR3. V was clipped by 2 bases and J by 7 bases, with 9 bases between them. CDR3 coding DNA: TGTGCCAGCAGCTTTGCACAGAGCGGGGAGCTGTTTTTT. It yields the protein CASSFAQSGELFF.

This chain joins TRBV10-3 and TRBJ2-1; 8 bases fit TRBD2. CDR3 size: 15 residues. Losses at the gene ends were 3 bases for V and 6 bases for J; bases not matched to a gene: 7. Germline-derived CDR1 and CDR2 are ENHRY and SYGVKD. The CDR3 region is CAISDRTSRSNEQFF. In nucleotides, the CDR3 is TGTGCCATCAGTGATAGGACTAGCAGATCCAATGAGCAGTTCTTC.

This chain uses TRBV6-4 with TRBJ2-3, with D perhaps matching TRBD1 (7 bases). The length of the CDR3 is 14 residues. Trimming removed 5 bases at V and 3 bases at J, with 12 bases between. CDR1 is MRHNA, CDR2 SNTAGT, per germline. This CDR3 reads CASSTQGGTDTQYF. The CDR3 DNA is TGTGCCAGCAGTACTCAGGGGGGTACAGATACGCAGTATTTT.

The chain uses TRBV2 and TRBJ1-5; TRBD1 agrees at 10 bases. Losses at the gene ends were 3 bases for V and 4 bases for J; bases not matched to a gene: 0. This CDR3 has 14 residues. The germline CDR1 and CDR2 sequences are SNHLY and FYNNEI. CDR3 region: CASSEDRGNQPQHF. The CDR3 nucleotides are TGTGCCAGCAGTGAGGACAGGGGGAATCAGCCCCAGCATTTT.

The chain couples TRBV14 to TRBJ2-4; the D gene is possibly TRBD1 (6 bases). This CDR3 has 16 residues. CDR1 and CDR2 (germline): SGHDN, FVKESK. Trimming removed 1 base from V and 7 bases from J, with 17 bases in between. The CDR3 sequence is CASSQAIRGANNIQYF. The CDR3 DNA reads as TGTGCCAGCAGCCAAGCCATCAGGGGCGCTAATAACATTCAGTACTTC.

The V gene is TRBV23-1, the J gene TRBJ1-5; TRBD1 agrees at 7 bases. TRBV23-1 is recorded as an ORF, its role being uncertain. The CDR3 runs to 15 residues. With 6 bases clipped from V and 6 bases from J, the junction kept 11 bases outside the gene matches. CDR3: CASRIKDQGGQPQHF. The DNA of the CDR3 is TGCGCCAGCAGGATAAAGGACCAGGGGGGTCAGCCCCAGCATTTT.

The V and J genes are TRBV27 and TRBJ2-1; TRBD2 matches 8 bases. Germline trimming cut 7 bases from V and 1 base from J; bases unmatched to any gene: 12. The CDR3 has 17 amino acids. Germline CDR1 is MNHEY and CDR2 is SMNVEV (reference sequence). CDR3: CASTLGGADGSYNEQFF. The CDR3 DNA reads TGTGCCAGCACCCTCGGGGGGGCCGATGGGTCCTACAATGAGCAGTTCTTC.

CDR3 sequence (DNA): TGTGCCAGCAGCCCCATCCTAGCGGGAGGGCCGGCCGGGGAGCTGTTTTTT. This translates into CASSPILAGGPAGELFF. This sequence joins TRBV5-8 and TRBJ2-2, with 12 bases identical to TRBD2. Germline CDR1 is SGHTS and CDR2 is YDEGEE. This CDR3 has 17 residues. Losses at the gene ends were 4 bases for V and 6 bases for J; bases not matched to a gene: 10.

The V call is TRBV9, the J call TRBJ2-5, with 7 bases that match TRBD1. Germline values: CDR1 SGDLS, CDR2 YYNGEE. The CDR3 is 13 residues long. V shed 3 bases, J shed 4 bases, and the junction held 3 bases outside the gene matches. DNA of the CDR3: TGTGCCAGCAGCGATGACAGGGCAGAGACCCAGTACTTC. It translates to CASSDDRAETQYF.

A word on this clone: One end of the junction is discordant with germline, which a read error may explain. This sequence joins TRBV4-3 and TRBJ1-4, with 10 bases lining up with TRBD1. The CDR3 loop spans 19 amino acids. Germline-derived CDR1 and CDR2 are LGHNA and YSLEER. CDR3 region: CASSQEGGQGIHTTEKLFF. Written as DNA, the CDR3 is TGCGCCAGCAGCCAAGAGGGGGGACAGGGGATCCATACTACTGAAAAACTGTTTTTT.

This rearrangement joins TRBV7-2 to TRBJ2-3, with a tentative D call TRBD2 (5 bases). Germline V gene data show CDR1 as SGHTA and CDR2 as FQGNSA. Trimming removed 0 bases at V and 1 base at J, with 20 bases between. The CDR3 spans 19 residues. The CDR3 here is CASSLARRDWELGTDTQYF. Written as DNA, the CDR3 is TGTGCCAGCAGCTTAGCGCGCCGGGATTGGGAGTTAGGCACAGATACGCAGTATTTT. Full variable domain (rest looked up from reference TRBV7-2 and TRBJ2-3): GAGVSQSPSNKVTEKGKDVELRCDPISGHTALYWYRQSLGQGLEFLIYFQGNSAPDKSGLPSDRFSAERTGGSVSTLTIQRTQQEDSAVYLCASSLARRDWELGTDTQYFGPGTRLTVL.

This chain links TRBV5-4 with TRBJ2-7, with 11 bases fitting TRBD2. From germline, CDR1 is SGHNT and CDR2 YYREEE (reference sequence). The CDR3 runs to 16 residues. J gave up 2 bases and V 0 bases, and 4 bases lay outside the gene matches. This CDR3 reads CASSLGTSGPTYEQYF. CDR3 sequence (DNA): TGTGCCAGCAGCTTGGGGACTAGCGGGCCTACCTACGAGCAGTACTTC. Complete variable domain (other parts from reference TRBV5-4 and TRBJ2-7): ETGVTQSPTHLIKTRGQQVTLRCSSQSGHNTVSWYQQALGQGPQFIFQYYREEENGRGNFPPRFSGLQFPNYSSELNVNALELDDSALYLCASSLGTSGPTYEQYFGPGTRLTVT.

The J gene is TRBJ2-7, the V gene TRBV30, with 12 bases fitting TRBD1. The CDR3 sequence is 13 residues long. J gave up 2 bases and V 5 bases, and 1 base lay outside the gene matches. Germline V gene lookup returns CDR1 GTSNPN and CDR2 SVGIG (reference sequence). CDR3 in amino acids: CAWRDRGPYEQYF. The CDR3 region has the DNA TGTGCCTGGCGGGACAGGGGGCCCTACGAGCAGTACTTC.

The CDR3 loop reads CASSFGDTGNTEAFF. In nucleotides, the CDR3 is TGTGCCAGCAGCTTTGGGGACACGGGGAACACTGAAGCTTTCTTT. The chain couples TRBV5-4 to TRBJ1-1; tentatively, D is TRBD1 (6 bases). The V gene's germline CDR1 is SGHNT and CDR2 YYREEE (reference sequence). The CDR3 sequence is 15 residues long. Trimming shortened V by 2 bases and J by 1 base, and 12 bases separated the two germline ends.

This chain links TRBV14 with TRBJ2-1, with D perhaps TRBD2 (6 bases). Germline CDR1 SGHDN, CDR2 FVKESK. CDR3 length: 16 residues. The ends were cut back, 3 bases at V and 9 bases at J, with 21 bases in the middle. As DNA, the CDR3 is TGTGCCAGCAGCCACCTGGCGGGACTGTCCCACCGTGAGCAGTTCTTC. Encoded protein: CASSHLAGLSHREQFF. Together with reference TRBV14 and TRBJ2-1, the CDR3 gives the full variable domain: EAGVTQFPSHSVIEKGQTVTLRCDPISGHDNLYWYRRVMGKEIKFLLHFVKESKQDESGMPNNRFLAERTGGTYSTLKVQPAELEDSGVYFCASSHLAGLSHREQFFGPGTRLTVL.

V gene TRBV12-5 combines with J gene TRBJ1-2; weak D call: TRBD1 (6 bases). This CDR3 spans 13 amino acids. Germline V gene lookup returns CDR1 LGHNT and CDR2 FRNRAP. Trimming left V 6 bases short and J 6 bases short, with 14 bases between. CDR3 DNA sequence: TGTGCTAGTGGATCGGACAGACGTAATGGCTACACCTTC. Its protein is CASGSDRRNGYTF.

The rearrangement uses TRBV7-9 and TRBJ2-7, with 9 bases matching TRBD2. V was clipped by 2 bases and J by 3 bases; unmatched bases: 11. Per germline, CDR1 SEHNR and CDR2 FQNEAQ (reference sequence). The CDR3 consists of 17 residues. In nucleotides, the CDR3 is TGTGCCAGCAGCTTATTAGCGGGAGAGCCCCCCTACTACGAGCAGTACTTC. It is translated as CASSLLAGEPPYYEQYF.

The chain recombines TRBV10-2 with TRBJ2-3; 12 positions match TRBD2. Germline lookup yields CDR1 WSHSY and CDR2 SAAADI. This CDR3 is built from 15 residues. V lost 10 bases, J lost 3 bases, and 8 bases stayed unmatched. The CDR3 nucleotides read TGCGCCACCCGGACTAGCGGGACCGAGACAGATACGCAGTATTTT. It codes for CATRTSGTETDTQYF.

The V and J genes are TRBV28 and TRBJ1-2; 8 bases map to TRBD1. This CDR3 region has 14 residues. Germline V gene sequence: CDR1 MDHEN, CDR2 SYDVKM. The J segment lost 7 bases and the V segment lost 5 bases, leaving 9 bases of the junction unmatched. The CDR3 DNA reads TGTGCCAGCAGTCCCGGACAGGGAGGTTTTGGCTACACCTTC. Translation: CASSPGQGGFGYTF.

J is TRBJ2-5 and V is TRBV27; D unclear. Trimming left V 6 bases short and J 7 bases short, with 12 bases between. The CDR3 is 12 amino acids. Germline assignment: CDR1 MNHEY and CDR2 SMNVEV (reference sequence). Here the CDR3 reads CASSPPSRTQYF. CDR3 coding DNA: TGTGCCAGCAGCCCACCCAGTCGGACCCAGTACTTC.

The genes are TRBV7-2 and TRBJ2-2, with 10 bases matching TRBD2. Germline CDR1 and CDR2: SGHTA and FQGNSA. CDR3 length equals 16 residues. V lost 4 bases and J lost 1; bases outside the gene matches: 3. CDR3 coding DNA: TGTGCCAGCAGCTGGGGACTAGCGCGGAACACCGGGGAGCTGTTTTTT. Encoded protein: CASSWGLARNTGELFF.

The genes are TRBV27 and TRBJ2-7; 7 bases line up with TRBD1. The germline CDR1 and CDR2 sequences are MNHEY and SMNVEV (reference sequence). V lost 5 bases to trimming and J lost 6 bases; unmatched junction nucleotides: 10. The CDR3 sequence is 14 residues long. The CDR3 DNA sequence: TGTGCCAGCAGTCCGTTCGACAGGGCTGCCGAGCAGTACTTC. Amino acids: CASSPFDRAAEQYF.

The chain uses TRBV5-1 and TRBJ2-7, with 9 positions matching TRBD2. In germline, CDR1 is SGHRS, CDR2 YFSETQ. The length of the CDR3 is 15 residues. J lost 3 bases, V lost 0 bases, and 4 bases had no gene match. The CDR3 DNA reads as TGCGCCAGCAGCTTGGATGAGCGGGAGGTCTACGAGCAGTACTTC. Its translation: CASSLDEREVYEQYF.

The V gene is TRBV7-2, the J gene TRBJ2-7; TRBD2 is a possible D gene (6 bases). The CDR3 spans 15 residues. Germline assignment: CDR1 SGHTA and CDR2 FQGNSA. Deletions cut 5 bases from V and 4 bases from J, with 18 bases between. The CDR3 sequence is CASSTPGTYKYEQYF. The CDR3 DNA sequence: TGTGCCAGCAGCACTCCCGGGACTTATAAATACGAGCAGTACTTC.

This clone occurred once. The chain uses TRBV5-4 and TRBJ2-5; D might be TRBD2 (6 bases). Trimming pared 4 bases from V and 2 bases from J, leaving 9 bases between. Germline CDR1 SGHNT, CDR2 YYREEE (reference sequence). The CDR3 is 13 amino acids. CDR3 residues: CASSPGLQETQYF. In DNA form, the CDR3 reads TGTGCCAGCAGCCCGGGACTTCAAGAGACCCAGTACTTC.